The 2 T cell receptor beta chains below come from one sample, sequenced in a study of CD8 T cells in Susac syndrome. cDNA came from roughly 0.53 to 1 ug RNA primed by random hexamers. TCRdb recomputed calls from the immunoSEQ multiplex PCR reads with MiXCR, one row per CDR3 protein. The repertoire includes 100,000 to 150,000 distinct CDR3 sequences, roughly 80% of them detected once, and roughly 0.48% sits in the top ten. What was sequenced was CD8+ T cells from PBMCs. Every receptor here comes from a human donor with multiple sclerosis.

The V call is TRBV7-9, the J call TRBJ1-1; maybe TRBD1 (5 bases). Germline V lookup: CDR1 SEHNR, CDR2 FQNEAQ (reference sequence). This CDR3 spans 15 amino acids. V was clipped by 5 bases and J by 1 base, with 14 bases between them. The CDR3 DNA follows: TGTGCCAGCAGCCCGCATGGGACTTCGAACACTGAAGCTTTCTTT. It is translated as CASSPHGTSNTEAFF. Full variable domain (missing parts from reference TRBV7-9 and TRBJ1-1): DTGVSQNPRHKITKRGQNVTFRCDPISEHNRLYWYRQTLGQGPEFLTYFQNEAQLEKSRLLSDRFSAERPKGSFSTLEIQRTEQGDSAMYLCASSPHGTSNTEAFFGQGTRLTVV.

The chain links TRBV7-8 to TRBJ1-1; 9 nucleotides agree with TRBD1. The CDR3 consists of 16 residues. The V gene end was trimmed by 4 bases and the J gene end by 3 bases; junction bases not matched to a gene: 9. Germline CDR1 and CDR2: SGHVS and FQNEAQ. CDR3 amino acids: CASSWWTGELYTEAFF. For the CDR3, the DNA is TGTGCCAGCAGCTGGTGGACAGGGGAACTTTACACTGAAGCTTTCTTT.